The clone carrying this TCR beta chain showed up just once. This entry is derived from a study of cytomegalovirus exposure and HLA in healthy donors. Looking at the study overall: There were 65 million to 85 million unique TCRs (from HLA-typed donors) in an early data release.

V was pared by 5 bases and J by 4 bases, with 14 bases of the junction left unmatched. The CDR3 runs to 18 residues. Looked up from germline, CDR1 is SGHAT and CDR2 is FQDESV (reference sequence). Both 60 Vbeta primers and 13 Jbeta primers went into the PCR. Measured with immunoSEQ multiplex PCR; TCRdb has only the in-frame clones, and not every one. Here the sample spans fewer than 150,000 clones, around three quarters being singletons. Sequencing was done on a sample of PBMCs. V and J are TRBV11-1 and TRBJ1-1; 12 nucleotides align to TRBD1. The sequence came from a human donor in good health. Here the CDR3 reads CASSASRDRGRLGTEAFF. Here the CDR3 DNA reads TGTGCCAGCAGCGCTAGCCGGGACAGGGGGCGCCTAGGCACTGAAGCTTTCTTT.